The 16 T cell receptor beta chains presented below share a single source sample, sequenced in a study of T-cell reconstitution after alpha-beta-depleted transplantation in children. Preparation of the TCRbeta library was carried out with unique molecular identifiers. TCRdb fed the PCR reads into MiXCR, producing one record per CDR3 protein. This table has 200,000 or so distinct CDR3 sequences, approximately 6.8% appearing once. Sequencing used PBMCs, obtained before TCRalphabeta/CD19-depleted stem cell transplant. Source of these receptors: a girl under two years old with combined immunodeficiency, due to receive a stem cell transplant.

This clonotype was observed a handful of times. The rearrangement joins TRBV3-1 to TRBJ2-1; 7 bases line up with TRBD2. V dropped 1 base and J dropped 3; count of bases not matched to a gene: 3. The CDR3 totals 15 residues. CDR1 and CDR2 from the germline V gene are LGHDT and YNNKEL (reference sequence). Here the CDR3 reads CASSQGASGYNEQFF. In nucleotides, the CDR3 is TGTGCCAGCAGCCAAGGGGCTAGCGGCTACAATGAGCAGTTCTTC.

This clonotype was seen many times. The rearrangement links TRBV7-9 to TRBJ2-1; 9 nucleotides line up with TRBD1. CDR1 is SEHNR, CDR2 FQNEAQ, per germline (reference sequence). The J segment lost 7 bases and the V segment lost 5 bases, leaving 12 bases of the junction unmatched. This CDR3 region has 16 residues. The CDR3 reads CASSHQPGQGGNEQFF. The CDR3 bases are TGTGCCAGCAGCCACCAACCGGGACAGGGAGGAAATGAGCAGTTCTTC.

This clonotype was detected ten times or more. The rearrangement links TRBV13 to TRBJ2-3; D might be TRBD1 or TRBD2, each matching 5 bases. Per the germline V gene, CDR1 is PRHDT and CDR2 is FYEKMQ (reference sequence). The CDR3 consists of 15 residues. Trimming stripped 5 bases from V and 4 bases from J, with 16 bases between. The CDR3 nucleotides are TGTGCCAGCAGCCCCCTGGGACCATCTCCAGATACGCAGTATTTT. This gives the protein CASSPLGPSPDTQYF.

The chain is built from TRBV10-3 and TRBJ2-1, with D perhaps TRBD2 (6 bases). Germline loops: CDR1 ENHRY, CDR2 SYGVKD. V lost 3 bases, J lost 2 bases, and 14 bases lay in between. CDR3 length: 16 amino acids. CDR3 sequence reads: CAISERGRRAYNEQFF. The CDR3 DNA follows: TGTGCCATCAGTGAACGGGGGAGGAGGGCCTACAATGAGCAGTTCTTC.

This clonotype was picked up many times. This CDR3 is CASSSGTGKYNEQFF. CDR3 nucleotide sequence: TGTGCCAGCAGCTCCGGGACAGGGAAATACAATGAGCAGTTCTTC. The V gene is TRBV9, the J gene TRBJ2-1; 9 bases fit TRBD1. In germline, CDR1 is SGDLS, CDR2 YYNGEE. The CDR3 covers 15 residues. The V and J ends lost 4 bases and 4 bases, in that order; junction bases with no gene match: 6.

This clonotype appeared many times. The chain uses TRBV20-1 and TRBJ2-7, with 8 positions matching TRBD2. This CDR3 has 13 amino acids. Germline CDR1 DFQATT, CDR2 SNEGSKA (reference sequence). With V trimmed by 6 bases and J by 0 bases, 4 bases remained unmatched. CDR3 region: CSAAGLVSYEQYF. CDR3 nucleotide sequence: TGCAGTGCCGCGGGACTAGTCTCCTACGAGCAGTACTTC.

This clonotype has just a few counts. This rearrangement joins TRBV2 to TRBJ2-3; a weak D match, TRBD2 (6 bases). The germline gives CDR1 SNHLY, CDR2 FYNNEI. Trimming removed 1 base at V and 5 bases at J, with 10 bases between. This CDR3 spans 14 amino acids. CDR3 nucleotides: TGTGCCAGCAGTGAAGAAGGAGGGGTAGATACGCAGTATTTT. This gives the protein CASSEEGGVDTQYF.

This clonotype was recorded many times. The CDR3 DNA sequence: TGTGCCAGCGGGGACGGGGGCACCCTCTACAATGAGCAGTTCTTC. This encodes CASGDGGTLYNEQFF. The chain carries TRBV12-3 or TRBV12-4 and TRBJ2-1, with D perhaps TRBD1 or TRBD2 (6 bases each). The CDR3 runs 15 residues. Trimming stripped 8 bases from V and 3 bases from J, with 17 bases between.

This clonotype was seen repeatedly, ten times or more. V is TRBV12-3 or TRBV12-4 and J is TRBJ2-2; D ambiguous. Trimming removed 4 bases at V and 6 bases at J, with 9 bases between. This CDR3 contains 13 residues. CDR3 residues: CASSSRQAGELFF. The CDR3 DNA sequence: TGTGCCAGCAGTTCTCGACAAGCCGGGGAGCTGTTTTTT.

In this sample, this clonotype turned up a few times. CDR3 DNA: TGTGCCAGTAGGCCAAACCGGGACCCCGAGCAGTTCTTC. It specifies CASRPNRDPEQFF. The J gene is TRBJ2-1, the V gene TRBV19; either TRBD1 or TRBD2 may supply D (5 bases each). The germline V and J ends were trimmed by 6 bases and 10 bases, with 16 bases remaining between them. CDR1 and CDR2 from the germline V gene are LNHDA and SQIVND (reference sequence). This CDR3 spans 13 amino acids. Supplemented by reference TRBV19 and TRBJ2-1, the full variable domain reads DGGITQSPKYLFRKEGQNVTLSCEQNLNHDAMYWYRQDPGQGLRLIYYSQIVNDFQKGDIAEGYSVSREKKESFPLTVTSAQKNPTAFYLCASRPNRDPEQFFGPGTRLTVL.

This clonotype was detected many times. The V call is TRBV20-1, the J call TRBJ2-1; TRBD1 or TRBD2 may be the D gene (5 bases each). Germline CDR1 is DFQATT and CDR2 is SNEGSKA (reference sequence). CDR3 size: 14 residues. Deletions cut 1 base from V and 3 bases from J, with 10 bases between. CDR3 sequence reads: CSARVGTRYNEQFF. The CDR3 nucleotides are TGCAGTGCTAGAGTTGGGACCCGCTACAATGAGCAGTTCTTC.

Concerning this clonotype: A read error may be the cause here, since a much bigger clone is one base away. This CDR3 is CASIPGGAGELFF. The CDR3 DNA is TGTGCCAGCATCCCAGGGGGAGCCGGGGAGCTGTTTTTT. The chain recombines TRBV7-2 with TRBJ2-2; 7 nucleotides align to TRBD1. The V gene's germline CDR1 is SGHTA and CDR2 FQGNSA. With V trimmed by 7 bases and J by 6 bases, 5 bases remained unmatched. The CDR3 is 13 residues long.

This clonotype was seen ten or more times. The chain links TRBV7-9 to TRBJ2-5; 8 bases are shared with TRBD2. The V gene's germline CDR1 is SEHNR and CDR2 FQNEAQ (reference sequence). J gave up 4 bases and V 2 bases, and 6 bases lay outside the gene matches. This CDR3 is 15 amino acids long. The CDR3 here is CASSLFGGAGETQYF. The CDR3 DNA is TGTGCCAGCAGCTTATTCGGGGGGGCAGGAGAGACCCAGTACTTC.

This clonotype was found many times. The CDR3 spells CATSRGGPGELFF. CDR3 nucleotides: TGTGCCACCAGCAGAGGGGGGCCCGGGGAGCTGTTTTTT. The chain couples TRBV15 to TRBJ2-2; a possible D gene is TRBD1 (6 bases). CDR3 length equals 13 residues. Germline assignment: CDR1 LNHNV and CDR2 YYDKDF (reference sequence). V dropped 1 base and J dropped 6 bases, with 6 bases sitting between them.

At least ten counts were recorded for this clonotype. The J gene is TRBJ2-1, the V gene TRBV6-6; D is possibly TRBD1 (6 bases). Germline V CDR1 and CDR2: MNHNY, SVGAGI (reference sequence). The V end was cut by 2 bases, the J end by 8 bases, with 10 bases between. This CDR3 has 13 residues. The CDR3 spells CASSYQGPHEQFF. CDR3 DNA: TGTGCCAGCAGTTACCAGGGGCCCCATGAGCAGTTCTTC.

This clonotype appeared many times. The rearrangement uses TRBV20-1 and TRBJ2-7; tentatively, D is TRBD2 (5 bases). Germline CDR1 DFQATT, CDR2 SNEGSKA (reference sequence). Trimming removed 1 base from V and 1 base from J, with 11 bases in between. This CDR3 spans 14 amino acids. DNA for the CDR3: TGCAGTGCTAGAGTTACATGGAGGTCCTACGAGCAGTACTTC. This gives the protein CSARVTWRSYEQYF.